This T cell receptor beta chain was recovered during a study of cytomegalovirus exposure and HLA in healthy donors. Study results and caveats: The study designated 164 TCR beta chains cytomegalovirus-associated. One variant, a missense change in DCLRE1C, was linked in a later analysis to TCR beta V- and J-gene trimming.

The PCR ran on 60 Vbeta and 13 Jbeta primers. The table came from immunoSEQ multiplex PCR; TCRdb's copy has only in-frame clones and leaves some out. The sample lists under 200,000 clones, roughly 71% occurring once. Of note for this clone: Its antigen is not identified.

V trimming: 7 bases; J trimming: 3 bases; junction bases outside the gene matches: 13. The CDR3 consists of 17 residues. From germline, CDR1 is MGHRA and CDR2 YSYEKL. This TCR was recovered from a woman in her 50s in good health and CMV-seropositive. Sequencing input: PBMCs. This sequence joins TRBV4-1 and TRBJ2-2, with 8 bases identical to TRBD1. The chain's CDR3 is CASTPSRRGLYTGELFF. CDR3 DNA: TGCGCCAGCACCCCATCGCGCAGGGGGCTTTACACCGGGGAGCTGTTTTTT.